This TCR beta chain emerged from a study of blood T cell repertoires in COVID-19 (dated by TCRdb to about 2020). Regarding the study in general: Collaborator samples came from the United States, Italy and Spain and covered acute and convalescent phases of COVID-19. The prospective study material was composed of cDNA or gDNA derived from T cells, B-cell-depleted T cells, or PBMCs. Deeply sampled blood TCRbeta repertoires from subjects exposed to, actively infected with, or recovered from COVID-19 were included in the dataset. A freely available public database, intended as a resource for researchers studying the immune response to SARS-CoV-2, is where the repertoires were released. The samples were drawn from the first 160 participants of the ongoing ImmuneRACE study and from over 950 subjects provided by 6 global collaborators. Sample metadata almost always included a de-identified subject ID, COVID-19 status, age in years and sex. Where available, HLA class I and class II types were taken from metadata supplied by the sample provider and were not determined by assay-based typing.

Concerning this clone: The antigen this receptor binds is unknown. Per-base qualities were not stored, and no clone one base away is much larger.

The junction shows trimming of 6 bases on V and 3 bases on J, and the gene matches do not reach 7 bases of it. Based on the germline V gene, the CDR1 and CDR2 sequences are MNHEY and SVGAGI. Including the terminal cysteine and phenylalanine, the CDR3 comprises 14 residues. The read is trimmed to its CDR3 DNA, 42 bases read in frame from base 1. Collaborating institutions collected whole blood in K2EDTA tubes following their own protocols. For TCRbeta analysis, collaborators shipped samples in one of three forms: frozen whole blood, isolated PBMCs, or DNA extracted from either of those sample types. TCRbeta CDR3 regions were amplified from genomic DNA by means of the immunoSEQ Assay, a bias-controlled multiplex PCR. The original pipeline was this. The number of nucleated cells in each sample was estimated from the amplification of reference gene primers within the assay. To quantify the absolute abundance of each unique TCRbeta CDR3 rearrangement, sequence reads were collapsed and filtered. For each sample, productive Simpson clonality was calculated as the square root of Simpson's diversity index across productive rearrangements. This is the immuneACCESS table as TCRdb keeps it, with only in-frame sequences that have V and J called. A part of the clones is gone; compared with another copy, unresolved V genes explain less than half, and the rest is unexplained. D and trimming were read from the DNA, whereas the V and J calls and clone size are those reported in that table. This sample gives around 230,000 clones in total; 83% of them show up just once. About 7.4% of the sample comes from the top ten.

Broader findings and caveats from the paper: The quantity of clinical and demographic metadata differed by source and by participant and was supplied without curation.

The sample consisted of peripheral blood. The TCR originated in a woman aged 50 to 60 with acute or convalescent COVID-19. The chain is made from TRBV6-5 and TRBJ2-5; 7 of the junction bases match TRBD1. The CDR3 sequence is CASSRGTVEETQYF. The nucleotide sequence is TGTGCCAGCAGCAGAGGGACAGTAGAAGAGACCCAGTACTTC.